These 8 T cell receptor beta chains were all obtained from the same sample, sequenced in a study of vaccination effects on CD4 cells after COVID-19. TCRdb's copy holds only in-frame clones and misses some; the assay was immunoSEQ multiplex PCR. Counted here are about 71,000 clones, around 76% occurring once; the ten biggest clones make up under 4.5%. Pools of viral peptides were used by the ViraFEST assay to expand antigen-specific CD4+ T cells ahead of sequencing. Once cultured for nine to ten days, the cells underwent separation to obtain CD4+ T cells. Previously uninfected by SARS-CoV-2, the vaccine recipients also showed negative nucleocapsid antibodies. These receptors are not linked to any known antigen. This sample comprised CD4+ T cells from PBMCs cultured with HCoV-OC43 spike peptides, obtained before COVID-19 vaccination. Subset indicated: HCoV-OC43 spike overlapping peptide pool stimulation. The receptors were gathered from a human donor who received a COVID-19 vaccine.

The V call is TRBV2, the J call TRBJ2-3; 8 bases match TRBD2. V lost 2 bases and J lost 2; bases outside the gene matches: 6. CDR1 SNHLY and CDR2 FYNNEI come from the germline V gene. The CDR3 consists of 16 residues. The CDR3 is CASSESGGAPTDTQYF. DNA for the CDR3: TGTGCCAGCAGTGAATCCGGGGGGGCTCCCACAGATACGCAGTATTTT.

On this clone itself: Relative to the germline gene, one junction end is altered; a read error may explain this. The rearrangement joins TRBV19 to TRBJ2-3; D is possibly TRBD2 (6 bases). The germline gives CDR1 LNHDA, CDR2 SQIVND (reference sequence). This CDR3 region has 13 residues. In nucleotides, the CDR3 is TGTGCCAGTAAACCGGGAGAAAGTCTGCTTTATGATTTT. Translated: CASKPGESLLYDF.

This chain joins TRBV7-9 and TRBJ1-2, with 7 bases matching TRBD1. V shed 5 bases, J shed 8 bases, and the junction held 11 bases outside the gene matches. Germline loops: CDR1 SEHNR, CDR2 FQNEAQ (reference sequence). This CDR3 spans 14 amino acids. DNA of the CDR3: TGTGCCAGCAGCCTAGGGACAGCATTATCCGGCTACACCTTC. Encoded protein: CASSLGTALSGYTF.

The chain links TRBV27 to TRBJ1-5; no firm D call. The CDR3 is 15 amino acids. Germline V gene lookup returns CDR1 MNHEY and CDR2 SMNVEV (reference sequence). V was clipped by 3 bases and J by 0 bases, with 9 bases between them. The DNA for the CDR3 is TGTGCCAGCAGTTTTAGGGTGAATAGCAATCAGCCCCAGCATTTT. Its translation is CASSFRVNSNQPQHF.

V and J are TRBV15 and TRBJ2-3; 10 bases fit TRBD2. V shed 1 base, J shed 3 bases, and the junction held 10 bases outside the gene matches. Germline V gene lookup returns CDR1 LNHNV and CDR2 YYDKDF (reference sequence). This CDR3 has 18 residues. The CDR3 here is CATSRGRASGGLTDTQYF. CDR3 sequence (DNA): TGTGCCACCAGCAGAGGGAGGGCTAGCGGGGGCCTTACAGATACGCAGTATTTT. The full variable domain, in which reference TRBV15 and TRBJ2-3 provide the parts outside the CDR3, is DAMVIQNPRYQVTQFGKPVTLSCSQTLNHNVMYWYQQKSSQAPKLLFHYYDKDFNNEADTPDNFQSRRPNTSFCFLDIRSPGLGDTAMYLCATSRGRASGGLTDTQYFGPGTRLTVL.

The count of this clone is one. The chain joins TRBV15 to TRBJ2-1; 7 bases are a match to TRBD2. Germline V lookup: CDR1 LNHNV, CDR2 YYDKDF (reference sequence). This CDR3 region has 15 residues. The V and J ends lost 1 base and 3 bases, in that order; junction bases with no gene match: 3. The CDR3 region has the DNA TGTGCCACCAGCAGAGGGGGGGGGTACTACAATGAGCAGTTCTTC. Residues: CATSRGGGYYNEQFF. Full variable domain (missing parts from reference TRBV15 and TRBJ2-1): DAMVIQNPRYQVTQFGKPVTLSCSQTLNHNVMYWYQQKSSQAPKLLFHYYDKDFNNEADTPDNFQSRRPNTSFCFLDIRSPGLGDTAMYLCATSRGGGYYNEQFFGPGTRLTVL.

Written as DNA, the CDR3 is TGTGCCAGCTCACCACCGGAGGGGGTAATGAACACTGAAGCTTTCTTT. This encodes CASSPPEGVMNTEAFF. The J gene is TRBJ1-1, the V gene TRBV18; D perhaps matches TRBD1 (6 bases). CDR3 length equals 16 residues. Germline V gives CDR1 KGHSH, CDR2 LQKENI. Trimming removed 0 bases from V and 0 bases from J, with 11 bases in between.

This chain uses TRBV27 with TRBJ2-4, with D tentatively TRBD2 (6 bases). The CDR3 length is 14 residues. V lost 3 bases, J lost 7 bases, and 13 bases lay in between. CDR1 and CDR2 from the germline V gene are MNHEY and SMNVEV (reference sequence). CDR3 region: CASSFGGNENIQYF. CDR3 DNA: TGTGCCAGCAGTTTCGGGGGTAACGAGAACATTCAGTACTTC.